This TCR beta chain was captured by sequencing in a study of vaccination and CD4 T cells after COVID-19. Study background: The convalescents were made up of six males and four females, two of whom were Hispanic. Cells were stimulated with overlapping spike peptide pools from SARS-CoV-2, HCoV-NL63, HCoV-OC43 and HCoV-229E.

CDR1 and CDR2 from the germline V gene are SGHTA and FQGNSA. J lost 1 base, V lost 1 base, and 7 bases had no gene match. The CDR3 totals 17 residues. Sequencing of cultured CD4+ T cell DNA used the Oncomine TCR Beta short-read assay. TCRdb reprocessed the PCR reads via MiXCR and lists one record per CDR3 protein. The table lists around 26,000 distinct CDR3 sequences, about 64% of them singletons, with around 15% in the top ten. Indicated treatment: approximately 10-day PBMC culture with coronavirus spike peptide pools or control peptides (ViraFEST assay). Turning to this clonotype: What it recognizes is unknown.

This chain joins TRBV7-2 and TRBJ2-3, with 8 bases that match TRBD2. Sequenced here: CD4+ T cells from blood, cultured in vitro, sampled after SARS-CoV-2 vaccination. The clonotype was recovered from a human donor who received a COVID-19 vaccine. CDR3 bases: TGTGCCAGCAGCTTAGGTTACGGGGGGGCCGGCACAGATACGCAGTATTTT. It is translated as CASSLGYGGAGTDTQYF.